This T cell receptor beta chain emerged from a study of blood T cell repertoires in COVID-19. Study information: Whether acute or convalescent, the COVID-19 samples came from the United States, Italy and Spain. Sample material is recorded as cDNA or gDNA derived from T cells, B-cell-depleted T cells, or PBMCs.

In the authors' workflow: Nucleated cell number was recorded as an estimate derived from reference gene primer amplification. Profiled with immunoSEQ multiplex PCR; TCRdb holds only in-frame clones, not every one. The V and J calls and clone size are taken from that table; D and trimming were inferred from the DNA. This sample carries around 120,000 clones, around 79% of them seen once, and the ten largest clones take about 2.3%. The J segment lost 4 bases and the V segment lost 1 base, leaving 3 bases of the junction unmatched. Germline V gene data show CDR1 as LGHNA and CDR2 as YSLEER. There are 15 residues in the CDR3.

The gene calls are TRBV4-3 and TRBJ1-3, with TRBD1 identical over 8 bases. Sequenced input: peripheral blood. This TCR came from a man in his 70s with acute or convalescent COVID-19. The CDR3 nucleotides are TGCGCCAGCAGCCAAGGGACAGGGTCGGGAAACACCATATATTTT. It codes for CASSQGTGSGNTIYF.